This TCR beta chain was sequenced in a study of cytomegalovirus exposure and HLA in healthy donors. On the study more broadly: A prior study identified 100 million to 130 million unique TCR beta sequences from around 180 million T cells. Study results and caveats: Some segments of the V type, notably TRBV6-2 and TRBV6-3, were excluded as indistinguishable. Previously analyzed data showed that most TCR beta V segments were productive at a frequency of about 87% or about 30%.

The junction had 9 bases not matched to a gene; V was cut back by 10 bases and J by 10 bases. From germline, CDR1 is SNHLY and CDR2 FYNNEI. There are 14 residues in the CDR3. With regard to this clone: Its antigen is undetermined.

Primers for the PCR totalled 60 Vbeta and 13 Jbeta. Method: immunoSEQ multiplex PCR; TCRdb's copy keeps in-frame clones and lacks some. The table has about 120,000 clones, 75% to 90% seen once; the top ten hold approximately 0.22%. Likely unrecorded immune exposures existed in these nominally healthy donors. This chain links TRBV2 with TRBJ1-6; 11 bases align to TRBD1. This receptor was taken from a man aged 50-59 years in good health and CMV-seronegative. The sequencing sample was made of PBMCs. CDR3 bases: TGTGCCACAAGACCGGGACAGGGGGGATCACCCCTCCACTTT. This codes for CATRPGQGGSPLHF.